The 26 T cell receptor beta chains below come from one sample, sequenced in a study of T cells after posttransplantation cyclophosphamide (dated by TCRdb to 2016 to 2018). The library was obtained by the immunoSEQ multiplex PCR assay. Held by TCRdb, this immuneACCESS table contains in-frame sequences only and omits some clones. Under half of the omission traces to an unresolved V gene where checked; the cause of the rest is unknown. The sample data list over 4,500 clones, and over 75% of these were observed just once. The ten largest clones capture 24% of the sample. A control cohort of 10 to 11 patients who had been given myeloablative marrow transplants with methotrexate plus a calcineurin inhibitor was sampled 1 year after transplant. The material sequenced was PBMCs, taken after an allogeneic stem cell transplant with a calcineurin inhibitor and methotrexate. The receptors were gathered from a male patient in his thirties or forties who received an allogeneic stem cell transplant from an unrelated donor, was CMV-positive, and had chronic GVHD only. Following transplantation, part of the T cell population may be supplied by the graft donor rather than the patient.

This clone has a single count. The chain is built from TRBV27 and TRBJ2-7, with TRBD1 matching over 8 bases. CDR1 is MNHEY, CDR2 SMNVEV, per germline (reference sequence). The J segment lost 5 bases and the V segment lost 3 bases, leaving 12 bases of the junction unmatched. The CDR3 is 16 residues long. CDR3 loop: CASSLGRGTGQNEQYF. The CDR3 DNA is TGTGCCAGCAGTTTGGGCAGGGGGACAGGACAGAACGAGCAGTACTTC.

The CDR3 here is CASSLGTQYGYTF. The CDR3 DNA reads as TGTGCCAGCAGTTTGGGGACACAATATGGCTACACCTTC. The rearrangement joins TRBV27 to TRBJ1-2, with D possibly TRBD1 on 6 matching bases. The CDR3 extends over 13 amino acids. The germline V gene encodes CDR1 MNHEY and CDR2 SMNVEV (reference sequence). V lost 3 bases and J lost 5, with 10 bases in between.

In this sample, this clone turned up once. This sequence joins TRBV6-5 and TRBJ1-6, with 10 bases lining up with TRBD1. CDR3 length: 15 amino acids. The V gene's germline CDR1 is MNHEY and CDR2 SVGAGI. The V gene end was trimmed by 0 bases and the J gene end by 9 bases; junction bases not matched to a gene: 2. DNA for the CDR3: TGTGCCAGCAGTTACTCTGGACAGGGGGGTTCACCCCTCCACTTT. Amino acids: CASSYSGQGGSPLHF.

The chain uses TRBV5-1 and TRBJ2-5; D not resolved. The CDR3 extends over 12 amino acids. The V and J ends lost 1 base and 5 bases respectively, with 6 bases between them. Looked up from germline, CDR1 is SGHRS and CDR2 is YFSETQ. The CDR3 sequence is CASSLSEETQYF. The CDR3 DNA reads TGCGCCAGCAGCTTGAGTGAGGAGACCCAGTACTTC.

This sequence joins TRBV19 and TRBJ2-7; 8 bases agree with TRBD2. The CDR3 is made up of 14 amino acids. Germline V CDR1 and CDR2: LNHDA, SQIVND (reference sequence). Trimming at V came to 2 bases and at J to 5 bases, leaving 5 bases not matched to a gene. CDR3 amino acids: CASSIQREPNEQYF. The CDR3 region has the DNA TGTGCCAGTAGTATACAGCGGGAGCCCAACGAGCAGTACTTC.

This chain connects TRBV19 to TRBJ1-2; 7 positions match TRBD1. The germline V gene encodes CDR1 LNHDA and CDR2 SQIVND (reference sequence). The CDR3 has 11 residues. J was trimmed by 5 bases and V by 9 bases; bases with no gene match: 3. The CDR3 sequence: CASVQGYGYTF. The CDR3, as DNA: TGTGCCAGCGTACAGGGGTATGGCTACACCTTC.

The chain recombines TRBV6-5 with TRBJ1-5; no clear D. The germline CDR1 and CDR2 sequences are MNHEY and SVGAGI. V lost 6 bases and J lost 5, with 17 bases in between. The CDR3 length is 15 residues. CDR3 amino acids: CASSPRGPGYQPQHF. The CDR3 DNA is TGTGCCAGCAGCCCCCGCGGGCCCGGGTATCAGCCCCAGCATTTT.

The chain uses TRBV6-5 and TRBJ2-7; the D is unclear. The germline V and J ends were trimmed by 0 bases and 3 bases, with 6 bases remaining between them. From germline, CDR1 is MNHEY and CDR2 SVGAGI. The CDR3 is 13 amino acids. CDR3 nucleotide sequence: TGTGCCAGCAGTTACTCGACGGGCTACGAGCAGTACTTC. Translating gives CASSYSTGYEQYF.

The V call is TRBV4-3, the J call TRBJ2-1; D is perhaps TRBD2 (5 bases). Trimming took 0 bases from V and 4 from J, leaving 16 bases between them. The CDR3 has 17 residues. CDR1 and CDR2 (germline): LGHNA, YSLEER. The CDR3 loop is CASSQEFRTVAYNEQFF. In DNA, the CDR3 is TGCGCCAGCAGCCAAGAGTTTAGGACTGTAGCTTACAATGAGCAGTTCTTC.

The chain joins TRBV6-1 to TRBJ2-7; TRBD1 is a possible D gene (6 bases). The CDR3 consists of 14 residues. With 7 bases removed from V and 5 bases from J, the gap between germline ends came to 18 bases. CDR1 MNHNS and CDR2 SASEGT come from the germline V gene. The CDR3 DNA sequence: TGTGCCAGCAATGTACAGGGAGCCCTCCACGAGCAGTACTTC. Amino acids: CASNVQGALHEQYF.

The rearrangement joins TRBV29-1 to TRBJ2-2; 7 nucleotides line up with TRBD2. J gave up 8 bases and V 5 bases, and 11 bases lay outside the gene matches. CDR1 and CDR2 from the germline V gene are SQVTM and ANQGSEA. The CDR3 is 14 residues long. The CDR3 DNA follows: TGCAGCGTTTCTGGAGGGAGGGTGCCAGGGGAGCTGTTTTTT. It specifies CSVSGGRVPGELFF.

The chain is built from TRBV5-6 and TRBJ1-1; no firm D call. The length of the CDR3 is 13 residues. Germline CDR1 and CDR2: SGHDT and YYEEEE. Trimming took off 2 bases at V and 1 base at J, with 6 bases between the two ends. The CDR3 loop reads CASSLYTNTEAFF. CDR3 in DNA: TGTGCCAGCAGCTTATACACGAACACTGAAGCTTTCTTT.

The chain carries TRBV9 and TRBJ1-1; D remains unclear. Germline V gene sequence: CDR1 SGDLS, CDR2 YYNGEE. V lost 0 bases, J lost 1 base, and 4 bases lay in between. The CDR3 sequence is 13 residues long. CDR3 nucleotides: TGTGCCAGCAGCGTAGCCCAGAACACTGAAGCTTTCTTT. Translation gives CASSVAQNTEAFF.

The gene calls are TRBV2 and TRBJ2-5; D gene ambiguous. V lost 3 bases, J lost 1 base, and 9 bases lay in between. The CDR3 contains 14 residues. CDR1 is SNHLY and CDR2 is FYNNEI in the germline V gene. The CDR3 DNA reads as TGTGCCAGCAGTGATCAACAGCTCCAAGAGACCCAGTACTTC. As protein: CASSDQQLQETQYF.

The rearrangement joins TRBV27 to TRBJ2-7, with 8 bases matching TRBD2. In germline, CDR1 is MNHEY, CDR2 SMNVEV (reference sequence). This CDR3 has 13 residues. J lost 4 bases, V lost 4 bases, and 3 bases had no gene match. CDR3 nucleotides: TGTGCCAGCAGTTACAGCGGGGGATACGAGCAGTACTTC. This gives the protein CASSYSGGYEQYF.

The chain employs TRBV7-2 and TRBJ2-7, with 7 bases fitting TRBD1. With V trimmed by 5 bases and J by 4 bases, 8 bases remained unmatched. This CDR3 spans 14 amino acids. CDR1 SGHTA and CDR2 FQGNSA come from the germline V gene. This chain's CDR3 is CASSIRDSNYEQYF. Here the CDR3 DNA reads TGTGCCAGCAGCATCCGGGACAGTAATTACGAGCAGTACTTC.

The sample holds one count of this clone. The V call is TRBV2, the J call TRBJ2-7, with D perhaps matching TRBD1 (6 bases). CDR1 is SNHLY, CDR2 FYNNEI, per germline. The V end lost 3 bases, the J end lost 4 bases, and 13 bases lay between the germline ends. There are 14 residues in the CDR3. In DNA form, the CDR3 reads TGTGCCAGCAGTGAGACAGGCTTAGCTTACGAGCAGTACTTC. It yields the protein CASSETGLAYEQYF.

The chain links TRBV11-1 to TRBJ1-1, with 9 bases identical to TRBD1. CDR3 length: 17 amino acids. CDR1 is SGHAT and CDR2 is FQDESV in the germline V gene (reference sequence). J was trimmed by 1 base and V by 5 bases; bases with no gene match: 11. The chain's CDR3 is CASSPVPWTGENTEAFF. Written as DNA, the CDR3 is TGTGCCAGCAGCCCGGTACCCTGGACAGGGGAGAACACTGAAGCTTTCTTT.

The chain has TRBV29-1 and TRBJ1-2, with D maybe TRBD1 (6 bases). The germline V and J ends were trimmed by 3 bases and 8 bases, with 16 bases remaining between them. The CDR3 covers 13 residues. The germline CDR1 and CDR2 sequences are SQVTM and ANQGSEA. The CDR3 bases are TGCAGCGTTGAGTCGGACAGCAGTACGGGCTACACCTTC. This encodes CSVESDSSTGYTF.

V is TRBV2 and J is TRBJ2-5, with no clear D. This CDR3 spans 12 amino acids. Trimming left V 8 bases short and J 2 bases short, with 9 bases between. Germline V lookup: CDR1 SNHLY, CDR2 FYNNEI. Here the CDR3 reads CASDKYQETQYF. For the CDR3, the DNA is TGTGCCAGCGACAAATATCAAGAGACCCAGTACTTC.

The chain combines TRBV30 with TRBJ1-5, with D maybe TRBD1 (5 bases). This CDR3 comprises 14 residues. Trimming shortened V by 1 base and J by 6 bases, and 13 bases separated the two germline ends. Looked up from germline, CDR1 is GTSNPN and CDR2 is SVGIG (reference sequence). CDR3: CAWSETAGGQPQHF. The CDR3 DNA is TGTGCCTGGAGTGAAACAGCGGGGGGTCAGCCCCAGCATTTT.

The chain has TRBV27 and TRBJ1-5; D might be TRBD1 (6 bases). Per germline, CDR1 MNHEY and CDR2 SMNVEV (reference sequence). The CDR3 runs 14 residues. Trimming left V 6 bases short and J 0 bases short, with 9 bases between. The CDR3 sequence is CASSRQDSNQPQHF. CDR3 nucleotides: TGTGCCAGCAGCCGACAGGATAGCAATCAGCCCCAGCATTTT.

In its sample, this clone was seen once. CDR3 bases: TGTGCCAGCAGTGGCCCGACAGGGGGCGGAGAGACCCAGTACTTC. Translated: CASSGPTGGGETQYF. The gene calls are TRBV25-1 and TRBJ2-5; 10 bases line up with TRBD1. Germline-derived CDR1 and CDR2 are MGHDK and SYGVNS. Trimming at V came to 4 bases and at J to 4 bases, leaving 6 bases not matched to a gene. This CDR3 is built from 15 residues. The full variable domain, rest sourced from reference TRBV25-1 and TRBJ2-5, is EADIYQTPRYLVIGTGKKITLECSQTMGHDKMYWYQQDPGMELHLIHYSYGVNSTEKGDLSSESTVSRIRTEHFPLTLESARPSHTSQYLCASSGPTGGGETQYFGPGTRLLVL.

This chain joins TRBV4-1 and TRBJ2-1; 9 bases line up with TRBD2. This CDR3 has 17 amino acids. Germline-derived CDR1 and CDR2 are MGHRA and YSYEKL. The V and J ends lost 0 bases and 4 bases, in that order; junction bases with no gene match: 7. The CDR3 DNA is TGCGCCAGCAGCCAAGAGGGGGGGACTAGCCTATACAATGAGCAGTTCTTC. Protein: CASSQEGGTSLYNEQFF.

The V gene is TRBV6-1, the J gene TRBJ1-1; TRBD1 matches at 7 bases. J gave up 0 bases and V 3 bases, and 4 bases lay outside the gene matches. Germline CDR1 and CDR2: MNHNS and SASEGT. CDR3 length: 15 amino acids. The CDR3: CASSDPGGMNTEAFF. The DNA for the CDR3 is TGTGCCAGCAGTGACCCAGGGGGGATGAACACTGAAGCTTTCTTT.

The chain links TRBV5-6 to TRBJ1-1; 7 bases map to TRBD1. Germline V CDR1 and CDR2: SGHDT, YYEEEE. The CDR3 has 13 amino acids. With 4 bases clipped from V and 4 bases from J, the junction kept 4 bases outside the gene matches. CDR3 nucleotide sequence: TGTGCCAGCAGCAGAGACAGGGTCACTGAAGCTTTCTTT. It translates to CASSRDRVTEAFF.